This is a list of T cell receptor beta chains from one sample in a study of radiotherapy plus CTLA-4 blockade in lung cancer. This table comes from immunoSEQ multiplex PCR, and its TCRdb copy is limited to in-frame clones, with some not included. This sample has about 88,000 clones; less than 80% occur once, and the top ten carry about 14%. The sequencing used peripheral blood, collected from a patient treated with radiotherapy plus ipilimumab. All receptors derive from a human donor with non-small cell lung cancer that progressed on radiotherapy plus ipilimumab. CDR3s include the opening cysteine and the closing phenylalanine or tryptophan. Fields, in order: J gene, D gene, clone size, V gene, CDR3 DNA, CDR3 protein. D genes are given only for firm matches. Clone size, where shown, is once, few, many, or a class for clones that have expanded.

J: TRBJ2-5
D: NA
size: NA
V: TRBV30
DNA: TGTGCCTGGAGTGTAATAGAGACCCAGTACTTC
CDR3: CAWSVIETQYF

J: TRBJ2-1
D: NA
size: NA
V: TRBV5-6
DNA: TGTGCCAGCAGCTTGCGCTACAATGAGCAGTTCTTC
CDR3: CASSLRYNEQFF

J: TRBJ2-2
D: NA
size: few
V: TRBV5-4
DNA: TGTGCCAGCAGCTCCGAGGGGACCGGGGAGCTGTTTTTT
CDR3: CASSSEGTGELFF

J: TRBJ1-1
D: TRBD1
size: NA
V: TRBV28
DNA: TGTGCCAGCAGTCCCGGACAGGGCAGGAAAGCTTTCTTT
CDR3: CASSPGQGRKAFF

J: TRBJ1-2
D: NA
size: NA
V: TRBV7-9
DNA: TGTGCCAGCAGCCCCGCAGGGGAGGACTATGGCTACACCTTC
CDR3: CASSPAGEDYGYTF

J: TRBJ1-2
D: NA
size: NA
V: TRBV5-8
DNA: TGTGCCAGCAGCTTAACAGGGAGCTATGGCTACACCTTC
CDR3: CASSLTGSYGYTF

J: TRBJ1-4
D: NA
size: NA
V: TRBV19
DNA: TGTGCCAGTAGTGGCGACAGACGGGGTGAAAAACTGTTTTTT
CDR3: CASSGDRRGEKLFF

J: TRBJ2-3
D: TRBD2
size: NA
V: TRBV4-1
DNA: TGCGCCAGCAGCCAAGATTCCCCCGGGCGGGGGGATACGCAGTATTTT
CDR3: CASSQDSPGRGDTQYF

J: TRBJ1-3
D: NA
size: few
V: TRBV6-1
DNA: TGTGCCAGCAGTGAACCTTCCCGGGCCTCTGGAAACACCATATATTTT
CDR3: CASSEPSRASGNTIYF

J: TRBJ2-1
D: NA
size: few
V: TRBV29-1
DNA: TGCAGCGTTGGGAGGGGAGAAAGTGAGCAGTTCTTC
CDR3: CSVGRGESEQFF

J: TRBJ2-2
D: NA
size: NA
V: TRBV2
DNA: TGTGCCAGTCGACTAGGCGCGAACACCGGGGAGCTGTTTTTT
CDR3: CASRLGANTGELFF

J: TRBJ1-5
D: NA
size: NA
V: TRBV6-1
DNA: TGTGCCAGCAGTGAAGCATTCAGATCAGGCCATCAGCCCCAGCATTTT
CDR3: CASSEAFRSGHQPQHF

J: TRBJ2-1
D: TRBD2
size: NA
V: TRBV28
DNA: TGTGCCAGCAGTTTAGGGGGGGGTTTTACGAGGTACAATGAGCAGTTCTTC
CDR3: CASSLGGGFTRYNEQFF

J: TRBJ2-3
D: TRBD1
size: NA
V: TRBV5-1
DNA: TGCGCCAGCAGCGAGGGACAGAAAGATACGCAGTATTTT
CDR3: CASSEGQKDTQYF

J: TRBJ2-1
D: NA
size: NA
V: TRBV19
DNA: TGTGCCAGTAGTATAGGGACTGCAAGGGGGTTCTCCTACGACAATGAGCAGTTCTTC
CDR3: CASSIGTARGFSYDNEQFF

J: TRBJ2-5
D: NA
size: NA
V: TRBV2
DNA: TGTGCCAGCAGTGAAGCCCAGTTGGGCCAAGAGACCCAGTACTTC
CDR3: CASSEAQLGQETQYF

J: TRBJ1-5
D: TRBD1
size: once
V: TRBV5-1
DNA: TGCGCCAGCAGCGCCGGGACAGGGGTAAATCAGCCCCAGCATTTT
CDR3: CASSAGTGVNQPQHF

J: TRBJ1-1
D: NA
size: NA
V: TRBV5-1
DNA: TGCGCCAGCAGCCCAGGGGCGGCGGGGGCTGAAGCTTTCTTT
CDR3: CASSPGAAGAEAFF

J: TRBJ2-1
D: NA
size: few
V: TRBV7-2
DNA: TGTGCCAGCAGCTTAGTTGACACTCCTTATTCCTACAATGAGCAGTTCTTC
CDR3: CASSLVDTPYSYNEQFF

J: TRBJ2-3
D: NA
size: NA
V: TRBV7-3
DNA: TGTGCCAGCAGCTTTGGACAAAGCACAGATACGCAGTATTTT
CDR3: CASSFGQSTDTQYF

J: TRBJ2-3
D: NA
size: NA
V: TRBV5-1
DNA: TGCGCCAGCAGCTCCGAGACCGTCTACAGGGACCGCACAGATACGCAGTATTTT
CDR3: CASSSETVYRDRTDTQYF

J: TRBJ2-5
D: TRBD2
size: NA
V: TRBV5-6
DNA: TGTGCCAGCAGCCGGGGACTAGCGGGCGGAGGGACGGAGACCCAGTACTTC
CDR3: CASSRGLAGGGTETQYF

J: TRBJ2-5
D: NA
size: NA
V: TRBV14
DNA: TGTGCCAGCAGCCAACAATGGAACCAGGGGGAGACCCAGTACTTC
CDR3: CASSQQWNQGETQYF

J: TRBJ1-1
D: NA
size: NA
V: TRBV2
DNA: TGTGCCAGCAGTGAAGGTCGTAGGAACACTGAAGCTTTCTTT
CDR3: CASSEGRRNTEAFF

J: TRBJ2-7
D: TRBD1
size: NA
V: TRBV11-2
DNA: TGTGCCAGCAGCTTAGCTGGGACAGGGGCCTACGAGCAGTACTTC
CDR3: CASSLAGTGAYEQYF

J: TRBJ2-7
D: NA
size: NA
V: TRBV27
DNA: TGTGCCAGCAGTTTAAGGGGCAGGGGAACCTACGAGCAGTACTTC
CDR3: CASSLRGRGTYEQYF

J: TRBJ2-2
D: NA
size: NA
V: TRBV19
DNA: TGTGCCAGTAGTATCAGACAGGCCGGGACCACCGGGGAGCTGTTTTTT
CDR3: CASSIRQAGTTGELFF

J: TRBJ2-4
D: TRBD1
size: NA
V: TRBV2
DNA: TGTGCCAGCAGTGAAGACGAGGGACAGGTAGCCAAAAACATTCAGTACTTC
CDR3: CASSEDEGQVAKNIQYF

J: TRBJ2-7
D: NA
size: NA
V: TRBV6-1
DNA: TGTGCCAGCAGCGAACAAGGTCTCTCCTACGAGCAGTACTTC
CDR3: CASSEQGLSYEQYF

J: TRBJ1-5
D: NA
size: few
V: TRBV2
DNA: TGTGCCAGCAGCCAGGGTGGCGGTCAGCCCCAGCATTTT
CDR3: CASSQGGGQPQHF

J: TRBJ2-3
D: NA
size: NA
V: TRBV6-6
DNA: TGTGCCAGCCTCCGACCAGGCACAGATACGCAGTATTTT
CDR3: CASLRPGTDTQYF

J: TRBJ1-4
D: TRBD1
size: NA
V: TRBV5-6
DNA: TGTGCCAGCAGCAGAACGGGGACAGGGGACAATGAAAAACTGTTTTTT
CDR3: CASSRTGTGDNEKLFF

J: TRBJ2-7
D: TRBD1
size: NA
V: TRBV7-2
DNA: TGTGCCAGCAGCTTAACGGGGACAGGGGTCTCCTACGAGCAGTACTTC
CDR3: CASSLTGTGVSYEQYF

J: TRBJ1-1
D: NA
size: NA
V: TRBV5-4
DNA: TGTGCCAGCAGCCCGGGACATATGAACACTGAAGCTTTCTTT
CDR3: CASSPGHMNTEAFF

J: TRBJ2-2
D: NA
size: few
V: TRBV7-9
DNA: TGTGCCAGCAGCTTGGGTTCCGGGGAGCTGTTTTTT
CDR3: CASSLGSGELFF

J: TRBJ2-3
D: NA
size: few
V: TRBV6-5
DNA: TGTGCCAGCAGTTATGAGGCGGGCACTAGCACAGATACGCAGTATTTT
CDR3: CASSYEAGTSTDTQYF

J: TRBJ2-7
D: TRBD2
size: NA
V: TRBV14
DNA: TGTGCCAGCAGCCTCCTAGGCGGGGGGCCACGGGAGCAGTACTTC
CDR3: CASSLLGGGPREQYF

J: TRBJ2-1
D: NA
size: NA
V: TRBV27
DNA: TGTGCCAGCAGTTTACTCGCCTCCCGCTATGAGCAGTTCTTC
CDR3: CASSLLASRYEQFF

J: TRBJ2-1
D: NA
size: NA
V: TRBV5-1
DNA: TGCGCCAGCAGCTTGGAGGGTGGTGAGCAGTTCTTC
CDR3: CASSLEGGEQFF

J: TRBJ1-5
D: NA
size: NA
V: TRBV28
DNA: TGTGCCAGCAGTTTAGTCTCGGAGGGGGGAGTGGGACCCCAGCATTTT
CDR3: CASSLVSEGGVGPQHF